The 25 T cell receptor beta chains below all came from one sample that was sequenced in a study of T-cell memory formation after mild COVID-19. TCRdb processed the 5' RACE reads anew with MiXCR; each CDR3 protein has one entry. The sample includes more than 300,000 distinct CDR3 sequences, roughly an eighth of them seen just once. Material for sequencing was PBMCs or a T cell subset sorted from them (not recorded which). The receptors originated from a man aged 18-30 years who had mild COVID-19 (a few samples of this study predate the infection). Cell type and time point are not known.

The rearrangement joins TRBV10-3 to TRBJ1-5; the D is unclear. Germline CDR1 is ENHRY and CDR2 is SYGVKD. V dropped 10 bases and J dropped 2 bases, with 15 bases sitting between them. The CDR3 length is 14 residues. The CDR3 here is CATADPRGNQPQHF. CDR3 coding DNA: TGTGCCACCGCGGATCCCCGAGGCAATCAGCCCCAGCATTTT.

This clonotype was detected only a few times. The chain is built from TRBV12-5 and TRBJ2-7; 14 nucleotides match TRBD2. Per the germline V gene, CDR1 is LGHNT and CDR2 is FRNRAP. The CDR3 has 15 residues. V was clipped by 5 bases and J by 6 bases; unmatched bases: 6. CDR3 in amino acids: CASGKGLAGAIEQYF. For the CDR3, the DNA is TGTGCTAGTGGTAAGGGACTAGCGGGGGCCATCGAGCAGTACTTC.

The chain combines TRBV25-1 with TRBJ2-2, with unresolved D. CDR1 and CDR2 (germline): MGHDK, SYGVNS. The CDR3 runs to 12 residues. V lost 2 bases to trimming and J lost 6 bases, with 4 bases between them. CDR3 loop: CASSERAGELFF. The CDR3 DNA is TGTGCCAGCAGTGAAAGGGCCGGGGAGCTGTTTTTT.

This clonotype was found a few times. The chain recombines TRBV7-2 with TRBJ1-3; 8 bases are shared with TRBD1. The CDR3 is made up of 15 amino acids. Germline V gene data show CDR1 as SGHTA and CDR2 as FQGNSA. V was clipped by 7 bases and J by 1 base; unmatched bases: 6. The CDR3 spells CASTPQGASGNTIYF. The CDR3 nucleotides read TGTGCCAGCACCCCTCAGGGGGCGTCTGGAAACACCATATATTTT.

This clonotype was seen a handful of times. CDR3 DNA sequence: TGCGCCAGCAGCCACGGAACGGGGCGCAGAAATCAGCCCCAGCATTTT. Amino acids: CASSHGTGRRNQPQHF. The chain combines TRBV4-1 with TRBJ1-5; tentative D call: TRBD1 (5 bases). Trimming cost V 3 bases and J 4 bases, with 16 bases left between them. Germline CDR1 reads MGHRA; CDR2 reads YSYEKL. The CDR3 loop spans 16 amino acids.

J is TRBJ2-7 and V is TRBV12-3 or TRBV12-4; a possible D gene is TRBD1 (6 bases). Trimming pared 4 bases from V and 4 bases from J, leaving 14 bases between. The CDR3 loop spans 14 amino acids. The CDR3 DNA sequence: TGTGCCAGCAGTTGGGCGGGCACAGGGTACGAGCAGTACGTC. Residues: CASSWAGTGYEQYV.

The J gene is TRBJ2-3, the V gene TRBV9; no definite D call. Germline loops: CDR1 SGDLS, CDR2 YYNGEE. Trimming left V 0 bases short and J 0 bases short, with 8 bases between. The CDR3 is 15 amino acids. CDR3 sequence reads: CASSVGYRSTDTQYF. CDR3 DNA: TGTGCCAGCAGCGTAGGTTATAGAAGCACAGATACGCAGTATTTT. The full variable domain, rest sourced from reference TRBV9 and TRBJ2-3, is DSGVTQTPKHLITATGQRVTLRCSPRSGDLSVYWYQQSLDQGLQFLIQYYNGEERAKGNILERFSAQQFPDLHSELNLSSLELGDSALYFCASSVGYRSTDTQYFGPGTRLTVL.

This clonotype came up many times. This rearrangement joins TRBV20-1 to TRBJ2-5; no reliable D call. Germline lookup yields CDR1 DFQATT and CDR2 SNEGSKA (reference sequence). The CDR3 has 12 amino acids. V was shortened by 4 bases and J by 5 bases, with 11 bases between the two germline ends. The chain's CDR3 is CSAIPGLETQYF. The CDR3 DNA is TGCAGTGCTATTCCCGGGCTGGAGACCCAGTACTTC.

There are many counts of this clonotype. V is TRBV5-1 and J is TRBJ2-7; TRBD1 agrees at 7 bases. V dropped 0 bases and J dropped 5; count of bases not matched to a gene: 5. The CDR3 is made up of 14 amino acids. Germline CDR1 SGHRS, CDR2 YFSETQ. The CDR3 DNA follows: TGCGCCAGCAGCTTGGAAGGGGGCAATGACGAGCAGTACTTC. Translation: CASSLEGGNDEQYF.

This clonotype was counted only a few times. This sequence joins TRBV5-1 and TRBJ2-1, with D uncertain. Trimming shortened V by 0 bases and J by 0 bases, and 7 bases separated the two germline ends. Germline V gives CDR1 SGHRS, CDR2 YFSETQ. The CDR3 is 15 residues long. CDR3 protein: CASSLARSSYNEQFF. The CDR3 DNA is TGCGCCAGCAGCTTGGCCCGGAGCTCCTACAATGAGCAGTTCTTC. Full variable domain (missing parts from reference TRBV5-1 and TRBJ2-1): KAGVTQTPRYLIKTRGQQVTLSCSPISGHRSVSWYQQTPGQGLQFLFEYFSETQRNKGNFPGRFSGRQFSNSRSEMNVSTLELGDSALYLCASSLARSSYNEQFFGPGTRLTVL.

About this clonotype itself: Its ends do not fully match the called genes, so a read error is possible. This sequence joins TRBV19 and TRBJ2-1; 8 bases align to TRBD2. CDR1 is LNHDA and CDR2 is SQIVND in the germline V gene (reference sequence). The CDR3 is made up of 15 amino acids. This CDR3 is CASSILTSVYNEQFF. The CDR3 nucleotides are TGTGCCAGTAGTATCTTGACTAGCGTATACAACGAGCAGTTCTTC.

This clonotype was seen a single time. V gene TRBV5-1 combines with J gene TRBJ2-3; perhaps D is TRBD1 or TRBD2 (5 bases each). The germline gives CDR1 SGHRS, CDR2 YFSETQ. The CDR3 runs 14 residues. V lost 1 base and J 4 bases, leaving 10 bases between the germline ends. The CDR3 DNA follows: TGCGCCAGCAGCTTGTGGCAGGGACCAGATACGCAGTATTTT. It yields the protein CASSLWQGPDTQYF.

The chain carries TRBV6-5 and TRBJ2-1, with 13 nucleotides matching TRBD2. Germline values: CDR1 MNHEY, CDR2 SVGAGI. After removal of 5 bases from V and 6 bases from J, the junction contained 4 bases not matched to a gene. The CDR3 spans 15 residues. The CDR3 sequence is CASSSTSGGANEQFF. The CDR3 DNA reads TGTGCCAGCAGTAGCACTAGCGGGGGGGCCAATGAGCAGTTCTTC.

The chain has TRBV9 and TRBJ1-1, with a possible D match to TRBD1 (5 bases). Germline CDR1 and CDR2: SGDLS and YYNGEE. V was pared by 3 bases and J by 0 bases, with 12 bases between. This CDR3 spans 15 amino acids. CDR3 amino acids: CASSGDGSMNTEAFF. The DNA for the CDR3 is TGTGCCAGCAGCGGGGACGGAAGCATGAACACTGAAGCTTTCTTT.

The chain recombines TRBV3-1 with TRBJ1-1; a weak D match, TRBD1 (6 bases). Germline V CDR1 and CDR2: LGHDT, YNNKEL (reference sequence). The germline V and J ends were trimmed by 0 bases and 5 bases, with 10 bases remaining between them. The CDR3 length is 14 residues. The CDR3 coding sequence is TGTGCCAGCAGCCAAGAGAGGGGGTGGACTGAAGCTTTCTTT. Residues: CASSQERGWTEAFF.

This clonotype has only a few counts. The V gene is TRBV4-1, the J gene TRBJ1-5, with 10 positions matching TRBD1. Germline V gene lookup returns CDR1 MGHRA and CDR2 YSYEKL. The V segment lost 5 bases and the J segment 5 bases; nucleotides outside the gene matches: 6. The CDR3 runs 15 residues. In DNA, the CDR3 is TGCGCCAGCAGCACCGGGACAGGGGCGTATCAGCCCCAGCATTTT. Translation: CASSTGTGAYQPQHF.

This clonotype has more than one count but fewer than ten. The chain has TRBV4-1 and TRBJ1-3; D call uncertain. V lost 1 base, J lost 0 bases, and 4 bases lay in between. This CDR3 has 14 residues. Germline V gene sequence: CDR1 MGHRA, CDR2 YSYEKL. The CDR3, as DNA: TGCGCCAGCAGCCAAGCTTACTCTGGAAACACCATATATTTT. Translated: CASSQAYSGNTIYF.

This clonotype was counted only a few times. J is TRBJ2-7 and V is TRBV7-9; no clear D gene. CDR1 and CDR2 from the germline V gene are SEHNR and FQNEAQ (reference sequence). This CDR3 has 14 residues. The ends were cut back, 5 bases at V and 0 bases at J, with 11 bases in the middle. CDR3 region: CASSPLTDSYEQYF. In nucleotides, the CDR3 is TGTGCCAGCAGCCCCCTGACTGACTCCTACGAGCAGTACTTC. The whole variable domain, filled in from reference TRBV7-9 and TRBJ2-7, reads DTGVSQNPRHKITKRGQNVTFRCDPISEHNRLYWYRQTLGQGPEFLTYFQNEAQLEKSRLLSDRFSAERPKGSFSTLEIQRTEQGDSAMYLCASSPLTDSYEQYFGPGTRLTVT.

This clonotype was counted only a few times. The chain links TRBV6-6 to TRBJ2-1; TRBD2 aligns across 9 bases. Per germline, CDR1 MNHNY and CDR2 SVGAGI (reference sequence). This CDR3 is built from 14 residues. Trimming removed 7 bases from V and 5 bases from J; junction bases left unmatched: 6. The CDR3 nucleotides read TGTGCCAGCATAGGACTAGCGAGAGACAATGAGCAGTTCTTC. Translated: CASIGLARDNEQFF.

This clonotype was counted only a few times. The rearrangement uses TRBV24-1 and TRBJ2-1; D perhaps matches TRBD2 (6 bases). The CDR3 extends over 17 amino acids. Germline CDR1 KGHDR, CDR2 SFDVKD. The V end lost 2 bases, the J end lost 5 bases, and 18 bases lay between the germline ends. The CDR3 spells CATSDSRWRDRDNEQFF. The CDR3 DNA sequence: TGTGCCACCAGTGATTCCAGGTGGAGGGACCGAGACAATGAGCAGTTCTTC.

This clonotype was detected a few times. V and J are TRBV12-3 or TRBV12-4 and TRBJ1-6; D not resolved. With 8 bases removed from V and 7 bases from J, the gap between germline ends came to 12 bases. The CDR3 is 13 residues long. In DNA, the CDR3 is TGTGCCAGCGATCGCACGAGCAATTCACCCCTCCACTTT. Its translation: CASDRTSNSPLHF.

This clonotype has more than one count but fewer than ten. Here the CDR3 omits its conserved ending phenylalanine or tryptophan, so a read error is the likely source. The DNA is left out, because the CDR3 cannot be placed on it with certainty; the CDR3 is given as TCRdb lists it. The gene calls are TRBV6-5 and TRBJ1-2. Including both end residues, the CDR3 is 9 amino acids long. CDR1 is MNHEY, CDR2 SVGAGI, per germline. This CDR3 reads CASSYYHSS.

A few counts support this clonotype. This chain links TRBV5-1 with TRBJ2-7; TRBD1 is a possible D gene (6 bases). The CDR3 runs 17 residues. Trimming took 7 bases from V and 0 from J, leaving 23 bases between them. Germline-derived CDR1 and CDR2 are SGHRS and YFSETQ. This chain's CDR3 is CASHILYREPSSYEQYV. The CDR3, as DNA: TGCGCCAGCCATATACTCTACAGGGAGCCCAGCTCCTACGAGCAGTACGTC.

This clonotype has more than one count but fewer than ten. This sequence joins TRBV25-1 and TRBJ1-6; no clear D. The CDR3 length is 12 residues. V was pared by 4 bases and J by 7 bases, with 5 bases between. CDR1 is MGHDK, CDR2 SYGVNS, per germline. CDR3 coding DNA: TGTGCCAGCAGTGCAAGGAATTCACCCCTCCACTTT. It yields the protein CASSARNSPLHF.

This clonotype was counted many times. The rearrangement joins TRBV19 to TRBJ2-7; D remains ambiguous. The V end was cut by 4 bases, the J end by 6 bases, with 19 bases between. Germline CDR1 reads LNHDA; CDR2 reads SQIVND (reference sequence). The CDR3 covers 15 residues. CDR3 amino acids: CASSRKAVGLLEQYF. Written as DNA, the CDR3 is TGTGCCAGTAGTAGAAAGGCGGTCGGGCTCCTCGAGCAGTACTTC.